The clone carrying this T cell receptor (beta chain) was counted a single time. Its antigen remains unknown. Method: immunoSEQ multiplex PCR; TCRdb's copy keeps in-frame clones and lacks some. The sample consists of about 48,000 clones, about 90% of them appearing once. This sample is part of a study of OX40 agonist ivuxolimab in advanced cancers. Study summary: Dose-escalation patients suffered from hepatocellular carcinoma, melanoma, renal cell or head and neck cancer. Findings and limits, study-wide: Expanded clones belonging to CD8+ T cells outnumbered, on average, those of CD4+. Clonal expansion among partial responders at 0.1-3.0 mg/kg ranked near the lowest. Normalized T-cell clonal expansion was also low in a subset of nonresponders.

The clonotype comes from an adult with an advanced solid tumor such as melanoma, head and neck, liver or kidney cancer. The material sequenced was CD4+ or CD8+ T cells sorted from blood, taken in a trial of the OX40 agonist ivuxolimab.

The CDR3 bases are TGTGCCAGCGCTCATCGGAGCAATCAGCCCCAGCATTTT. This sequence encodes CASAHRSNQPQHF. The chain has TRBV27 and TRBJ1-5, with D unclear. The germline V gene has CDR1 MNHEY and CDR2 SMNVEV (reference sequence). Trimming took off 8 bases at V and 1 base at J, with 9 bases between the two ends. This CDR3 has 13 amino acids.